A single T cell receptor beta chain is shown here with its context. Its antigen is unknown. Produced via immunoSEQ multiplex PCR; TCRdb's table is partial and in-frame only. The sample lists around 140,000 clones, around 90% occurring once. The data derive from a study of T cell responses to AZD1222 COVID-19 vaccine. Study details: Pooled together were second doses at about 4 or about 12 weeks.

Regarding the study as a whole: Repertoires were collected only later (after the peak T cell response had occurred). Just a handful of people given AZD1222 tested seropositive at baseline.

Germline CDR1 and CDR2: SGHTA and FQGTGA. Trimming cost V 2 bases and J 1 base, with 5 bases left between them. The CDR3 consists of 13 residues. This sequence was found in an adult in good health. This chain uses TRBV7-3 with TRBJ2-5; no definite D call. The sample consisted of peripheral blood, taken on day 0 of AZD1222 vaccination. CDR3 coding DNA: TGTGCCAGCAGCTTAGGCATCCAAGAGACCCAGTACTTC. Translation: CASSLGIQETQYF.